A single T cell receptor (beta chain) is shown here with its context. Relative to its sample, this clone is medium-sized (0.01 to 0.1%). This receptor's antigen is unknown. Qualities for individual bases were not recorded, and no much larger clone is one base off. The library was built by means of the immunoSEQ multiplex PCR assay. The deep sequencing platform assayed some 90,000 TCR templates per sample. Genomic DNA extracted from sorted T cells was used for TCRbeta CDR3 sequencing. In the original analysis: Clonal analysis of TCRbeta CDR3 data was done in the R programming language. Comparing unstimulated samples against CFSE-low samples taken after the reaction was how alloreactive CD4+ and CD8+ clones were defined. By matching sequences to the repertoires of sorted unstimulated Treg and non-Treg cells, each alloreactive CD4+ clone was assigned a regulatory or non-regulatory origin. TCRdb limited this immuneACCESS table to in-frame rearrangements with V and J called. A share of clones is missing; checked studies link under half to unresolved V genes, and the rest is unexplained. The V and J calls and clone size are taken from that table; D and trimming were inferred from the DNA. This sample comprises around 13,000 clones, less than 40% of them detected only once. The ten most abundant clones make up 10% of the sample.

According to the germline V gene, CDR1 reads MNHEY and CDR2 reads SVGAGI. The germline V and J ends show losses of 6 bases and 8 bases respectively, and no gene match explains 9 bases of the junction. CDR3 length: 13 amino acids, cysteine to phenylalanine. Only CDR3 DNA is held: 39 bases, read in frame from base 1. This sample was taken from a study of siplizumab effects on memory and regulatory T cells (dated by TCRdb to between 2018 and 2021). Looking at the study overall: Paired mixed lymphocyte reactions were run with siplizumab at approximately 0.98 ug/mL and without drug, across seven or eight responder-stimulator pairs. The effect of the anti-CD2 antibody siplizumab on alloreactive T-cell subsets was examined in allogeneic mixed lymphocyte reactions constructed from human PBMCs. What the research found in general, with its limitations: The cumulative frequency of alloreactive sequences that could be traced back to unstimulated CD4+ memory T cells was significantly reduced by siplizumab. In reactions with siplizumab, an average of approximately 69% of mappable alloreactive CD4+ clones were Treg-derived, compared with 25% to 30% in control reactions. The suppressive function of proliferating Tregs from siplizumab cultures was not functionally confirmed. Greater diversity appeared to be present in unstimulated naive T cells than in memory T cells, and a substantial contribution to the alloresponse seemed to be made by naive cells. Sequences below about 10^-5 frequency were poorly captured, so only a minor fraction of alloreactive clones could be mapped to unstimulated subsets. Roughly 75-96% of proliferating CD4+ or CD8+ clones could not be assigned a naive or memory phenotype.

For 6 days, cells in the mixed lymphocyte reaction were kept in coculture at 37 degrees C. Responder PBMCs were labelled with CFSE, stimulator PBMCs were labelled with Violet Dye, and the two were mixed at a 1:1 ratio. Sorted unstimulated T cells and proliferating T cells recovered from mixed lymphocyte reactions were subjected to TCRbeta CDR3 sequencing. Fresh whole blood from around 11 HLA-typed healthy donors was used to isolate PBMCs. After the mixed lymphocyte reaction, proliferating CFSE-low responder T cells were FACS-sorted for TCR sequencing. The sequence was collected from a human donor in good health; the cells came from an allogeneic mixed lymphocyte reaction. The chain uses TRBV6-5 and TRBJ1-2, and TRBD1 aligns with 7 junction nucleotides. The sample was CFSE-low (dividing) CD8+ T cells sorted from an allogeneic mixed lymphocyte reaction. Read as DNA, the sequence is TGTGCCAGCAGCGAGACAGGGAGCGGGGGCTACACCTTC. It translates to CASSETGSGGYTF.